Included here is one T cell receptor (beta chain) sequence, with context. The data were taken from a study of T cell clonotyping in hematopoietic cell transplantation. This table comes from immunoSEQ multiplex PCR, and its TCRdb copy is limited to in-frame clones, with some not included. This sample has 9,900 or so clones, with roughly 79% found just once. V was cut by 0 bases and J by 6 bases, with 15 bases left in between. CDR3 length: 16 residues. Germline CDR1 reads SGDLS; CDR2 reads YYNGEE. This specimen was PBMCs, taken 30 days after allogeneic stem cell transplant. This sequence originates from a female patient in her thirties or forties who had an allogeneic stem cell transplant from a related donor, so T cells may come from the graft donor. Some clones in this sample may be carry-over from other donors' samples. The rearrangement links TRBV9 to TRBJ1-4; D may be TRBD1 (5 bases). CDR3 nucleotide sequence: TGTGCCAGCAGCGTAGCTTTTCGGGGCCCCGATGAAAAACTGTTTTTT. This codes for CASSVAFRGPDEKLFF. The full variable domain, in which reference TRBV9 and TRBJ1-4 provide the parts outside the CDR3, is DSGVTQTPKHLITATGQRVTLRCSPRSGDLSVYWYQQSLDQGLQFLIQYYNGEERAKGNILERFSAQQFPDLHSELNLSSLELGDSALYFCASSVAFRGPDEKLFFGSGTQLSVL.